This T cell receptor (beta chain) was identified in a study of PD-1 blockade in mismatch repair-deficient tumors. For the study at large: Patients had 12 mismatch repair-deficient cancer types, all previously treated and progressing.

The germline V and J ends were trimmed by 3 bases and 8 bases, with 11 bases remaining between them. This CDR3 region has 13 residues. CDR1 is ENHRY and CDR2 is SYGVKD in the germline V gene. Three pembrolizumab responders had their TCRs sequenced. Clones were read by immunoSEQ multiplex PCR, and TCRdb kept only the in-frame ones, dropping some. There are 120,000 or so clones in the sample; around 86% occur only once, and about 14% lies in the top ten. This TCR came from an adult with mismatch repair-deficient cancer. This sequence joins TRBV10-3 and TRBJ2-4, with D unresolved. The sequencing used peripheral blood, collected 44 weeks after starting pembrolizumab. The CDR3 loop reads CAISDGKRDIQYF. The DNA for the CDR3 is TGTGCCATCAGTGATGGGAAAAGGGACATTCAGTACTTC.